The 14 T cell receptor beta chains below all came from one sample that was sequenced in a study of T cell repertoires in ileal Crohn's disease. The assay was immunoSEQ multiplex PCR, and TCRdb's table has in-frame clones only and misses some. The sample has 25,000 to 30,000 clones; about 82% are singletons. Sequencing was done on a sample of ileal tissue. The receptors come from an adult with Crohn's disease.

The chain joins TRBV9 to TRBJ1-1; the match to TRBD1 covers 7 bases. CDR1 and CDR2 (germline): SGDLS, YYNGEE. The CDR3 runs 13 residues. V lost 3 bases, J lost 5 bases, and 4 bases stayed unmatched. The CDR3 region is CASSAQGTTEAFF. The CDR3 coding sequence is TGTGCCAGCAGCGCACAGGGGACGACTGAAGCTTTCTTT.

Notes on this clone: Sequence at one end of the junction differs from germline and may be a read error. The chain joins TRBV5-5 to TRBJ2-3, with 8 nucleotides matching TRBD1. This CDR3 has 13 amino acids. CDR1 SGHKS and CDR2 YYEKEE come from the germline V gene (reference sequence). The CDR3 DNA is TGTGCCAGCAGCCCCCCGGGGACAGGTACGCAGTATTTT. Translating it yields CASSPPGTGTQYF.

The chain uses TRBV7-6 and TRBJ2-1, with 12 bases lining up with TRBD2. The CDR3 sequence is 17 residues long. Germline-derived CDR1 and CDR2 are SGHVS and FNYEAQ. V lost 5 bases and J lost 8; bases outside the gene matches: 13. CDR3 loop: CASSPPPLAGGPDEQFF. The CDR3 bases are TGTGCCAGCAGCCCTCCTCCACTAGCGGGGGGCCCGGATGAGCAGTTCTTC. Complete variable domain (other parts from reference TRBV7-6 and TRBJ2-1): GAGVSQSPRYKVTKRGQDVALRCDPISGHVSLYWYRQALGQGPEFLTYFNYEAQQDKSGLPNDRFSAERPEGSISTLTIQRTEQRDSAMYRCASSPPPLAGGPDEQFFGPGTRLTVL.

This sequence joins TRBV19 and TRBJ1-5, with D possibly being TRBD1 (5 bases). The V gene lost 0 bases and the J gene lost 4 bases, with 13 bases spanning the gap. This CDR3 contains 16 residues. The germline V gene has CDR1 LNHDA and CDR2 SQIVND (reference sequence). The CDR3 loop reads CASSIDVRQMNQPQHF. CDR3 DNA sequence: TGTGCCAGTAGTATAGATGTAAGACAGATGAATCAGCCCCAGCATTTT.

A few counts support this clone. The V and J genes are TRBV19 and TRBJ2-5; 8 bases are shared with TRBD1. Per germline, CDR1 LNHDA and CDR2 SQIVND (reference sequence). V gave up 4 bases and J gave up 5 bases; unmatched junction bases: 6. The CDR3 loop spans 14 amino acids. The CDR3 reads CASSRQGWMETQYF. CDR3 DNA sequence: TGTGCCAGTAGTAGACAGGGGTGGATGGAGACCCAGTACTTC.

This clone was found a few times. The chain recombines TRBV11-3 with TRBJ2-3, with 9 positions matching TRBD2. CDR1 and CDR2 from the germline V gene are SGHNT and YENEEA. With 5 bases clipped from V and 4 bases from J, the junction kept 4 bases outside the gene matches. The CDR3 has 14 amino acids. The CDR3 spells CASSVSGSSDTQYF. In DNA form, the CDR3 reads TGTGCCAGCAGCGTTAGCGGGAGTTCAGATACGCAGTATTTT.

The chain has TRBV9 and TRBJ1-1, with D perhaps matching TRBD1 (5 bases). Per germline, CDR1 SGDLS and CDR2 YYNGEE. The CDR3 runs 14 residues. V lost 1 base, J lost 5 bases, and 12 bases lay in between. This CDR3 reads CASSVLGGETEAFF. In DNA, the CDR3 is TGTGCCAGCAGCGTACTGGGGGGAGAGACTGAAGCTTTCTTT. The whole variable domain, remainder taken from reference TRBV9 and TRBJ1-1, is DSGVTQTPKHLITATGQRVTLRCSPRSGDLSVYWYQQSLDQGLQFLIQYYNGEERAKGNILERFSAQQFPDLHSELNLSSLELGDSALYFCASSVLGGETEAFFGQGTRLTVV.

The chain is built from TRBV5-1 and TRBJ2-1; D is unclear. Trimming removed 0 bases from V and 9 bases from J, with 10 bases in between. Germline V lookup: CDR1 SGHRS, CDR2 YFSETQ. The CDR3 extends over 13 amino acids. The CDR3 here is CASSLVSPGEQFF. DNA of the CDR3: TGCGCCAGCAGCTTGGTTTCCCCGGGTGAGCAGTTCTTC.

This chain uses TRBV2 with TRBJ2-7, with D possibly matching TRBD1 (6 bases). Trimming removed 4 bases from V and 0 bases from J, with 13 bases in between. The CDR3 has 15 residues. The germline gives CDR1 SNHLY, CDR2 FYNNEI. CDR3 in amino acids: CASSVRTADSYEQYF. The CDR3 DNA reads as TGTGCCAGCAGTGTTCGGACAGCTGACTCCTACGAGCAGTACTTC.

A word on this clone: Relative to the germline gene, one junction end is altered; a read error may explain this. The V call is TRBV7-6, the J call TRBJ1-1, with 11 bases fitting TRBD1. The CDR3 is made up of 15 amino acids. Germline values: CDR1 SGHVS, CDR2 FNYEAQ. The CDR3 DNA is TGTGCCAGCAGCCTAGCCCCGGGACAGGGGGGTGAAGCTTTCTTT. As protein: CASSLAPGQGGEAFF.

The chain has TRBV7-9 and TRBJ2-3, with 10 bases lining up with TRBD2. V shed 5 bases, J shed 10 bases, and the junction held 15 bases outside the gene matches. This CDR3 has 16 residues. Germline V gene data show CDR1 as SEHNR and CDR2 as FQNEAQ (reference sequence). The CDR3 nucleotides read TGTGCCAGCAGCCCCGGTGGAAGCGGGGGGGGGTTGCCGCAGTATTTT. Protein sequence: CASSPGGSGGGLPQYF.

The sample holds a few counts of this clone. The J gene is TRBJ2-6, the V gene TRBV28, with D possibly TRBD1 on 6 matching bases. There are 19 residues in the CDR3. V lost 3 bases and J 1 base, leaving 19 bases between the germline ends. Germline CDR1 and CDR2: MDHEN and SYDVKM. The chain's CDR3 is CASSFDRYREGSGANVLTF. CDR3 bases: TGTGCCAGCAGTTTTGATCGGTACAGGGAAGGATCTGGGGCCAACGTCCTGACTTTC.

This clone was seen more than once but under ten times. The chain links TRBV5-6 to TRBJ2-5, with D possibly being TRBD1 (6 bases). CDR3 size: 13 residues. V was pared by 4 bases and J by 2 bases, with 9 bases between. Germline V lookup: CDR1 SGHDT, CDR2 YYEEEE. CDR3 region: CASSTDRQETQYF. The DNA for the CDR3 is TGTGCCAGCAGCACGGACAGACAAGAGACCCAGTACTTC.

This clone was seen a single time. The J gene is TRBJ2-5, the V gene TRBV6-6, with TRBD1 matching 9 bases. The ends lost 7 bases at V and 5 bases at J; junction bases unmatched: 8. The CDR3 is 14 amino acids. Germline V CDR1 and CDR2: MNHNY, SVGAGI (reference sequence). The CDR3 DNA sequence: TGTGCCAGCACCAGAGACAGGGGGTGGGAGACCCAGTACTTC. It yields the protein CASTRDRGWETQYF.